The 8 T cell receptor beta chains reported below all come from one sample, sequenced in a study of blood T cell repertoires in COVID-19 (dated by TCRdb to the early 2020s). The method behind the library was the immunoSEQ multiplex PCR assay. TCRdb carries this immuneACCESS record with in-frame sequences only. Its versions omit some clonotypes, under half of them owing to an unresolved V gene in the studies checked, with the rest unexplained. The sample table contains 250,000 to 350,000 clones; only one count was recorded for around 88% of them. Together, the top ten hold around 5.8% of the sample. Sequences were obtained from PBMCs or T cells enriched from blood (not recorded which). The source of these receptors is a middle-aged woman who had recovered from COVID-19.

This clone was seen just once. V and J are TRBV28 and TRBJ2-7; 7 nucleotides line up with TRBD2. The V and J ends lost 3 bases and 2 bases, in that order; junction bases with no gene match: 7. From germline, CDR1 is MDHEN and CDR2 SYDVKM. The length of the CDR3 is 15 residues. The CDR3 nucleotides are TGTGCCAGCAGTTTGTCGGCTAGCGGCCCCTACGAGCAGTACTTC. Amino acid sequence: CASSLSASGPYEQYF.

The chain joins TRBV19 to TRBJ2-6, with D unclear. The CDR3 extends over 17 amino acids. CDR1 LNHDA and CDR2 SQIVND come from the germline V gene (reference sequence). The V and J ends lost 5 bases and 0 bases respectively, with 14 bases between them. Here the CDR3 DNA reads TGTGCCAGTAGTTACCAACACCTGCCCTCTGGGGCCAACGTCCTGACTTTC. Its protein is CASSYQHLPSGANVLTF.

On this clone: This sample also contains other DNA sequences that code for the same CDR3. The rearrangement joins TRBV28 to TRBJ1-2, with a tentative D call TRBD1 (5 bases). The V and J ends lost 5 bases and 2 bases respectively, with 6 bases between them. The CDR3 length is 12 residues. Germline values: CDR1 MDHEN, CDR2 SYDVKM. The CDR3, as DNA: TGTGCCAGCAGTCGGGGGAACTATGGCTACACCTTC. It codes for CASSRGNYGYTF.

The CDR3 region is CASSSGLDEQYF. The CDR3 region has the DNA TGTGCCAGCAGTTCGGGTTTAGACGAGCAGTACTTC. V is TRBV6-6 and J is TRBJ2-7, with D hard to call. The CDR3 sequence is 12 residues long. Germline CDR1 and CDR2: MNHNY and SVGAGI (reference sequence). V gave up 4 bases and J gave up 5 bases, with 9 bases separating them.

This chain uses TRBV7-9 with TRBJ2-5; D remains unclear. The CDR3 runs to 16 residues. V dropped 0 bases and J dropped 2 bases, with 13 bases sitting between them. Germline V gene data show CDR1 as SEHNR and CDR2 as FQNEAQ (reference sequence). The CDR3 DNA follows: TGTGCCAGCAGCTTAGCGTTGAGCGCCCTGCAAGAGACCCAGTACTTC. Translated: CASSLALSALQETQYF.

CDR3 loop: CASSVVKIAQGVGPEQYF. DNA for the CDR3: TGTGCCAGCAGCGTAGTAAAGATCGCTCAGGGTGTTGGCCCCGAGCAGTACTTC. The chain combines TRBV9 with TRBJ2-7, with D possibly TRBD1 on 5 matching bases. V was clipped by 0 bases and J by 6 bases, with 25 bases between them. Germline CDR1 is SGDLS and CDR2 is YYNGEE. This CDR3 has 18 residues.

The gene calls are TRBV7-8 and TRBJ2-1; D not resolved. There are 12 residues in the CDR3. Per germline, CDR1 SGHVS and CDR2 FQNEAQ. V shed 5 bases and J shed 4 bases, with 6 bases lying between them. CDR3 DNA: TGTGCCAGCAGCCGCCTATACAATGAGCAGTTCTTC. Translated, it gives CASSRLYNEQFF.

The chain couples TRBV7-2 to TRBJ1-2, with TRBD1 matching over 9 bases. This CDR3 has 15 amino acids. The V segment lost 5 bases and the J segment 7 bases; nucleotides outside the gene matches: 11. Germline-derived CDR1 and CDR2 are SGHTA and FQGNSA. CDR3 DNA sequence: TGTGCCAGCAGCCCGGGACAGGGAGGATTGGGTGGCTACACCTTC. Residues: CASSPGQGGLGGYTF.